These 30 T cell receptor beta chains were all obtained from the same sample, sequenced in a study of OX40 agonist ivuxolimab in advanced cancers. The data were produced by immunoSEQ multiplex PCR, yet TCRdb's version contains in-frame clones alone and is incomplete. The data contain roughly 64,000 clones, roughly 81% of them singletons. The sequencing used CD4+ or CD8+ T cells sorted from blood, collected in a trial of the OX40 agonist ivuxolimab. These TCRs come from an adult with an advanced solid tumor such as melanoma, head and neck, liver or kidney cancer.

The chain is built from TRBV5-6 and TRBJ2-2, with TRBD2 identical over 10 bases. Germline loops: CDR1 SGHDT, CDR2 YYEEEE. The CDR3 sequence is 19 residues long. With V trimmed by 4 bases and J by 6 bases, 18 bases remained unmatched. In nucleotides, the CDR3 is TGTGCCAGCAGCCCCAGCCAGGGATGGGCTAGCGGGAGAGCCGGGGAGCTGTTTTTT. This gives the protein CASSPSQGWASGRAGELFF.

V usage is TRBV6-5 and J usage is TRBJ2-7, with a possible D match to TRBD1 (6 bases). Germline V gene sequence: CDR1 MNHEY, CDR2 SVGAGI. CDR3 size: 14 residues. Deletions cut 2 bases from V and 7 bases from J, with 15 bases between. The DNA for the CDR3 is TGTGCCAGCAGTTACCGGGACACCCTACGAGAGCAGTACTTC. This gives the protein CASSYRDTLREQYF.

This chain joins TRBV19 and TRBJ1-2; D gene uncertain. CDR1 and CDR2 (germline): LNHDA, SQIVND (reference sequence). This CDR3 is 14 amino acids long. Trimming left V 4 bases short and J 8 bases short, with 17 bases between. The CDR3 reads CASSTQEGVGGYTF. CDR3 nucleotides: TGTGCCAGTAGTACCCAGGAAGGAGTTGGGGGCTACACCTTC.

The chain carries TRBV4-2 and TRBJ1-3, with D possibly matching TRBD1 (6 bases). Per the germline V gene, CDR1 is LGHNA and CDR2 is YNFKEQ. The germline V and J ends were trimmed by 0 bases and 4 bases, with 16 bases remaining between them. The CDR3 has 17 amino acids. The CDR3 coding sequence is TGTGCCAGCAGCCAAGATCTAAGCACAGGGCTCGGAAACACCATATATTTT. Protein: CASSQDLSTGLGNTIYF.

The chain employs TRBV5-4 and TRBJ2-5, with D uncertain. Germline V gives CDR1 SGHNT, CDR2 YYREEE (reference sequence). CDR3 length: 14 residues. The V gene lost 4 bases and the J gene lost 1 base, with 11 bases spanning the gap. For the CDR3, the DNA is TGTGCCAGCAGCCCCGCTTTCGGCCAAGAGACCCAGTACTTC. Translating it yields CASSPAFGQETQYF.

V usage is TRBV10-3 and J usage is TRBJ2-1, with unresolved D. Trimming stripped 3 bases from V and 8 bases from J, with 14 bases between. Per germline, CDR1 ENHRY and CDR2 SYGVKD. The CDR3 is 14 residues long. The CDR3, as DNA: TGTGCCATCAGTGAACGGTTGGGTACCGATGAGCAGTTCTTC. Translation gives CAISERLGTDEQFF.

The chain couples TRBV4-1 to TRBJ1-5; D ambiguous. Germline assignment: CDR1 MGHRA and CDR2 YSYEKL. Trimming pared 0 bases from V and 4 bases from J, leaving 10 bases between. The CDR3 totals 15 residues. CDR3 residues: CASSQDPDGNQPQHF. DNA of the CDR3: TGCGCCAGCAGCCAAGATCCCGACGGGAATCAGCCCCAGCATTTT.

This chain links TRBV7-8 with TRBJ1-2, with D unclear. This CDR3 comprises 14 residues. Trimming pared 1 base from V and 2 bases from J, leaving 8 bases between. Germline V gives CDR1 SGHVS, CDR2 FQNEAQ. The DNA for the CDR3 is TGTGCCAGCAGCTTAGGGGTCGGGAACTATGGCTACACCTTC. This sequence encodes CASSLGVGNYGYTF. The whole variable domain, filled in from reference TRBV7-8 and TRBJ1-2, reads GAGVSQSPRYKVAKRGQDVALRCDPISGHVSLFWYQQALGQGPEFLTYFQNEAQLDKSGLPSDRFFAERPEGSVSTLKIQRTQQEDSAVYLCASSLGVGNYGYTFGSGTRLTVV.

J is TRBJ1-3 and V is TRBV6-4; D not certain. Per germline, CDR1 MRHNA and CDR2 SNTAGT. V gave up 7 bases and J gave up 0 bases, with 7 bases separating them. This CDR3 is built from 13 residues. CDR3 residues: CASKVLSGNTIYF. As DNA, the CDR3 is TGTGCCAGCAAGGTCCTCTCTGGAAACACCATATATTTT.

This rearrangement joins TRBV6-1 to TRBJ2-3; TRBD1 matches 10 bases. The CDR3 has 18 amino acids. Germline lookup yields CDR1 MNHNS and CDR2 SASEGT. The V gene end was trimmed by 0 bases and the J gene end by 4 bases; junction bases not matched to a gene: 10. In nucleotides, the CDR3 is TGTGCCAGCAGTGAAGCCGGGACAGGGGTCTGGAGTCCAGATACGCAGTATTTT. Residues: CASSEAGTGVWSPDTQYF.

This rearrangement joins TRBV5-1 to TRBJ1-2; the D is unclear. Germline CDR1 SGHRS, CDR2 YFSETQ. The CDR3 sequence is 13 residues long. Between the trimmed V and J ends, which lost 4 bases and 7 bases, there was a span of 14 bases. The CDR3 here is CASSRERAGGYTF. In nucleotides, the CDR3 is TGCGCCAGCAGCCGGGAGAGGGCCGGTGGCTACACCTTC.

This chain joins TRBV6-1 and TRBJ1-2, with D possibly TRBD1 on 5 matching bases. The V gene lost 5 bases and the J gene lost 2 bases, with 12 bases spanning the gap. The CDR3 contains 14 residues. The V gene's germline CDR1 is MNHNS and CDR2 SASEGT. The CDR3 DNA reads as TGTGCCAGCAGTATCCAGGGTACGAACTATGGCTACACCTTC. Translation: CASSIQGTNYGYTF.

The chain joins TRBV5-1 to TRBJ2-7, with 8 positions matching TRBD2. This CDR3 has 15 amino acids. Germline V gene lookup returns CDR1 SGHRS and CDR2 YFSETQ. The J segment lost 1 base and the V segment lost 1 base, leaving 4 bases of the junction unmatched. The CDR3 protein is CASSLSTGGSYEQYF. CDR3 bases: TGCGCCAGCAGCTTGTCGACGGGAGGGTCCTACGAGCAGTACTTC.

This chain joins TRBV9 and TRBJ2-1; D tentatively reads TRBD1 or TRBD2 (6 bases each). Germline V gene data show CDR1 as SGDLS and CDR2 as YYNGEE. The CDR3 spans 16 residues. Trimming pared 0 bases from V and 5 bases from J, leaving 15 bases between. DNA of the CDR3: TGTGCCAGCAGCGTAGCCGGGGGCTGGTTCAACAATGAGCAGTTCTTC. Translating it yields CASSVAGGWFNNEQFF.

The chain is built from TRBV30 and TRBJ1-6; D call uncertain. Germline values: CDR1 GTSNPN, CDR2 SVGIG (reference sequence). The CDR3 length is 14 residues. V lost 0 bases and J 4 bases, leaving 7 bases between the germline ends. CDR3 coding DNA: TGTGCCTGGAGTGTGGCGCTTTATAATTCACCCCTCCACTTT. Protein: CAWSVALYNSPLHF. Combining the CDR3 with reference TRBV30 and TRBJ1-6 gives the whole variable domain SQTIHQWPATLVQPVGSPLSLECTVEGTSNPNLYWYRQAAGRGLQLLFYSVGIGQISSEVPQNLSASRPQDRQFILSSKKLLLSDSGFYLCAWSVALYNSPLHFGNGTRLTVT.

Concerning this clone: Being one base from a much bigger clone, this may be a read error. The rearrangement joins TRBV18 to TRBJ1-1, with a tentative D call TRBD1 (5 bases). The CDR3 has 13 amino acids. Germline CDR1 KGHSH, CDR2 LQKENI. The CDR3 region is CTSSRGGKTEAFF. CDR3 in DNA: TGTACCAGCTCCCGCGGGGGTAAAACTGAAGCTTTCTTT.

The V and J genes are TRBV18 and TRBJ1-1; 7 positions agree with TRBD1. The CDR3 has 13 amino acids. CDR1 and CDR2 (germline): KGHSH, LQKENI. With 6 bases clipped from V and 0 bases from J, the junction kept 1 base outside the gene matches. DNA for the CDR3: TGTGCCAGCTCGGGACAGATGAACACTGAAGCTTTCTTT. Translated, it gives CASSGQMNTEAFF.

The chain recombines TRBV2 with TRBJ2-1, with D uncertain. V was clipped by 1 base and J by 4 bases, with 5 bases between them. CDR3 length: 13 amino acids. Germline V CDR1 and CDR2: SNHLY, FYNNEI. CDR3: CASSEEKYNEQFF. Written as DNA, the CDR3 is TGTGCCAGCAGTGAAGAAAAGTACAATGAGCAGTTCTTC.

The J gene is TRBJ2-5, the V gene TRBV28, with 8 bases identical to TRBD2. With 5 bases clipped from V and 4 bases from J, the junction kept 15 bases outside the gene matches. The length of the CDR3 is 17 residues. Germline V gene data show CDR1 as MDHEN and CDR2 as SYDVKM. CDR3: CASSLLGTREGGETQYF. CDR3 bases: TGTGCCAGCAGTCTACTCGGGACTAGAGAGGGGGGAGAGACCCAGTACTTC.

This chain connects TRBV6-6 to TRBJ1-3; D is unclear. Trimming cost V 7 bases and J 1 base, with 17 bases left between them. The length of the CDR3 is 16 residues. Per the germline V gene, CDR1 is MNHNY and CDR2 is SVGAGI (reference sequence). CDR3 amino acids: CASNYRGGLSGNTIYF. CDR3 in DNA: TGTGCCAGCAACTACCGGGGAGGGCTTTCTGGAAACACCATATATTTT.

The chain combines TRBV6-6 with TRBJ1-5; unclear D gene. The V gene's germline CDR1 is MNHNY and CDR2 SVGAGI (reference sequence). Deletions cut 8 bases from V and 7 bases from J, with 15 bases between. This CDR3 has 13 residues. The CDR3, as DNA: TGTGCCAGCCAGACGCGGGGTAACCAGCCCCAGCATTTT. Translation: CASQTRGNQPQHF.

The V call is TRBV6-1, the J call TRBJ2-6; D gene unclear. The V gene lost 7 bases and the J gene lost 1 base, with 8 bases spanning the gap. CDR3 size: 14 residues. The germline gives CDR1 MNHNS, CDR2 SASEGT. The CDR3 here is CASKIESGANVLTF. CDR3 in DNA: TGTGCCAGCAAAATAGAGTCTGGGGCCAACGTCCTGACTTTC.

The chain has TRBV7-9 and TRBJ2-2, with a weak D call TRBD2 (6 bases). The V gene's germline CDR1 is SEHNR and CDR2 FQNEAQ (reference sequence). This CDR3 has 15 amino acids. Trimming stripped 0 bases from V and 2 bases from J, with 7 bases between. The CDR3 DNA sequence: TGTGCCAGCAGCTTAGCGGGAGGAAACACCGGGGAGCTGTTTTTT. Its translation is CASSLAGGNTGELFF.

This clone was counted only a few times. The gene calls are TRBV4-3 and TRBJ1-1; D is unresolved. Germline V gives CDR1 LGHNA, CDR2 YSLEER. Trimming pared 0 bases from V and 1 base from J, leaving 9 bases between. CDR3 length: 15 residues. The chain's CDR3 is CASSQDREGNTEAFF. DNA for the CDR3: TGCGCCAGCAGCCAAGATAGGGAGGGGAACACTGAAGCTTTCTTT.

This sequence joins TRBV5-1 and TRBJ2-2; 8 nucleotides align to TRBD1. Germline values: CDR1 SGHRS, CDR2 YFSETQ. The trim removed 1 base at V and 4 bases at J, leaving 3 bases unmatched. The CDR3 is 15 amino acids. The CDR3 region has the DNA TGCGCCAGCAGCTTGACAGGGGGGAGCACCGGGGAGCTGTTTTTT. The encoded protein is CASSLTGGSTGELFF. The full variable domain, completed using reference TRBV5-1 and TRBJ2-2, is KAGVTQTPRYLIKTRGQQVTLSCSPISGHRSVSWYQQTPGQGLQFLFEYFSETQRNKGNFPGRFSGRQFSNSRSEMNVSTLELGDSALYLCASSLTGGSTGELFFGEGSRLTVL.

This clone was counted only a few times. The chain has TRBV5-1 and TRBJ2-7, with a possible D match to TRBD1 (6 bases). The CDR3 spans 15 residues. V lost 9 bases to trimming and J lost 3 bases, with 22 bases between them. From germline, CDR1 is SGHRS and CDR2 YFSETQ. DNA of the CDR3: TGCGCCACCCGGAGCTCCACCGGACAGAGCTACGAGCAGTACTTC. Translation gives CATRSSTGQSYEQYF.

The J gene is TRBJ2-6, the V gene TRBV5-1; D is uncertain. CDR1 and CDR2 (germline): SGHRS, YFSETQ. The CDR3 is 15 residues long. Trimming pared 0 bases from V and 2 bases from J, leaving 6 bases between. The CDR3 sequence is CASSLVGTGANVLTF. The DNA for the CDR3 is TGCGCCAGCAGCTTGGTTGGGACTGGGGCCAACGTCCTGACTTTC.

There are a few counts of this clone. The CDR3 DNA is TGTGCCAGCAGTGAAAACCCCCCGAGGGCTGAAGCTTTCTTT. Translating gives CASSENPPRAEAFF. This chain uses TRBV6-1 with TRBJ1-1; no reliable D call. CDR3 length equals 14 residues. CDR1 MNHNS and CDR2 SASEGT come from the germline V gene. The germline V and J ends were trimmed by 2 bases and 6 bases, with 13 bases remaining between them.

This clone was found a few times. The rearrangement uses TRBV6-5 and TRBJ2-5, with TRBD2 matching 9 bases. The J call may be incorrect, as the DNA end agrees better with TRBJ2-7. The CDR3 runs to 15 residues. Germline loops: CDR1 MNHEY, CDR2 SVGAGI. CDR3 region: CASSAGGNFDYEQYF. CDR3 nucleotides: TGTGCCAGCAGTGCGGGGGGGAACTTCGACTACGAGCAGTACTTC.

The CDR3 here is CASSPSAGAIYEQYF. CDR3 sequence (DNA): TGTGCCAGCTCACCAAGCGCAGGGGCCATCTACGAGCAGTACTTC. The genes are TRBV18 and TRBJ2-5, with D perhaps TRBD1 (6 bases). Near its end, the DNA agrees better with TRBJ2-7, so the J call may be wrong. The CDR3 is made up of 15 amino acids. CDR1 is KGHSH, CDR2 LQKENI, per germline.